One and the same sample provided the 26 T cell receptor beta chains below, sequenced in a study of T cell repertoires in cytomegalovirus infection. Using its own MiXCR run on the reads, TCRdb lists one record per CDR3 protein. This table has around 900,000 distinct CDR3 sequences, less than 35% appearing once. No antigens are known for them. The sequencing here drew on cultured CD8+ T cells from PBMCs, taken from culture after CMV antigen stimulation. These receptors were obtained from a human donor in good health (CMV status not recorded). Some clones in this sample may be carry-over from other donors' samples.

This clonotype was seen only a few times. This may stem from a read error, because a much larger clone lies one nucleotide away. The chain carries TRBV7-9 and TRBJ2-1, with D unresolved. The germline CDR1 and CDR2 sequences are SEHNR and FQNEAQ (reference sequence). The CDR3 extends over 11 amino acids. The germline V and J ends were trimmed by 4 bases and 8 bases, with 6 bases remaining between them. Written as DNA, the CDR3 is TGTGCCAGCAGCTCACGGGATGAGCAGTTCTTC. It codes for CASSSRDEQFF.

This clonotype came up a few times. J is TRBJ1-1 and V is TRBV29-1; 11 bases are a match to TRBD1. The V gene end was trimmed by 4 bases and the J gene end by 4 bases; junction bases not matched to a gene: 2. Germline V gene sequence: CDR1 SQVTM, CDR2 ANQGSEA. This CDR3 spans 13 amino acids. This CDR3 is CSVVGTGGTEAFF. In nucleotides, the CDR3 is TGCAGCGTTGTGGGGACAGGGGGCACTGAAGCTTTCTTT.

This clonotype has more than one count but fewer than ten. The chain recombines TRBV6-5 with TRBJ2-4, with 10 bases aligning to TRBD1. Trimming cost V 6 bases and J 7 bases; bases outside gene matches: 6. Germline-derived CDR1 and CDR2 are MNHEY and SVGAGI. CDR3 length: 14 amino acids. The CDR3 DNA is TGTGCCAGCAGCACCCGGACAGGGGGGAACATTCAGTACTTC. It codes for CASSTRTGGNIQYF.

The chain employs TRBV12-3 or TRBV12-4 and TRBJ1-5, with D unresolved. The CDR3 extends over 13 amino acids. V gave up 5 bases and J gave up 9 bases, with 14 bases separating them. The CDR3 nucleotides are TGTGCCAGCAGTCCGGGCTTCTCGGGGCCCCAGCATTTT. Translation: CASSPGFSGPQHF.

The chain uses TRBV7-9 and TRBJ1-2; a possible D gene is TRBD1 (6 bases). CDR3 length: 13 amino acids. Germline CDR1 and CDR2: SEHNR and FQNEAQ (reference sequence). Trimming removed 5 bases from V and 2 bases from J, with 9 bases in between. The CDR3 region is CASSHGQNYGYTF. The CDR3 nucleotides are TGTGCCAGCAGCCACGGACAGAACTATGGCTACACCTTC.

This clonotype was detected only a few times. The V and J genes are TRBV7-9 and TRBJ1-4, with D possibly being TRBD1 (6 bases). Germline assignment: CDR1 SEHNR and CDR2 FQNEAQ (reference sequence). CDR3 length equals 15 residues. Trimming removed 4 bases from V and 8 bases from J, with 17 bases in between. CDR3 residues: CASSSAAGDKEKLFF. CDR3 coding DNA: TGTGCCAGCAGCTCTGCGGCAGGGGATAAGGAAAAACTGTTTTTT.

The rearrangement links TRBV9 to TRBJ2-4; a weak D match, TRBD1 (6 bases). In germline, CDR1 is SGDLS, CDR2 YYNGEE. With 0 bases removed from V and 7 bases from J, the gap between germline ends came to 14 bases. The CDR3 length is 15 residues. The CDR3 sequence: CASSVVGHPKNIQYF. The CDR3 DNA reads TGTGCCAGCAGCGTAGTGGGACATCCGAAGAACATTCAGTACTTC. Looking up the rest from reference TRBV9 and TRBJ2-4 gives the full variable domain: DSGVTQTPKHLITATGQRVTLRCSPRSGDLSVYWYQQSLDQGLQFLIQYYNGEERAKGNILERFSAQQFPDLHSELNLSSLELGDSALYFCASSVVGHPKNIQYFGAGTRLSVL.

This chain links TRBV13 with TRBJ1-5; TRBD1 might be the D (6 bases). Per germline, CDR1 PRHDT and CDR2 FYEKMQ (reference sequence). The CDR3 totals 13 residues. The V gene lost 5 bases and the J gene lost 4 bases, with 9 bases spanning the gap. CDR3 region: CASSNQGNQPQHF. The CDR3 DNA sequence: TGTGCCAGCAGCAATCAGGGGAATCAGCCCCAGCATTTT.

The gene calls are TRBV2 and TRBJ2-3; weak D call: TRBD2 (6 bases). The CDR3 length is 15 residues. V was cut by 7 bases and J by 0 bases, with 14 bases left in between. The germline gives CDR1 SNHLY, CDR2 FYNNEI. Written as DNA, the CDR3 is TGTGCCAGCATTCGGGGAGGCTCTAGCACAGATACGCAGTATTTT. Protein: CASIRGGSSTDTQYF.

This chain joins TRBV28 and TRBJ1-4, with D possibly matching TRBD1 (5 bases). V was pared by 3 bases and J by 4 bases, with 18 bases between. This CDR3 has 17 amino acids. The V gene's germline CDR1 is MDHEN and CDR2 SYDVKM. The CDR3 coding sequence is TGTGCCAGCAGTTTGAATCTTAGGGACCCCGATAATGAAAAACTGTTTTTT. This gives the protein CASSLNLRDPDNEKLFF.

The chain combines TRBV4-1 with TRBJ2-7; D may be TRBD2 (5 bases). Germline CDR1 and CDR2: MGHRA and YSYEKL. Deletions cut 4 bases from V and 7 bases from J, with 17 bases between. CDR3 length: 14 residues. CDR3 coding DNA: TGCGCCAGCAGCCCTATTGGATCATCGGGGGAGCAGTACTTC. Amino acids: CASSPIGSSGEQYF.

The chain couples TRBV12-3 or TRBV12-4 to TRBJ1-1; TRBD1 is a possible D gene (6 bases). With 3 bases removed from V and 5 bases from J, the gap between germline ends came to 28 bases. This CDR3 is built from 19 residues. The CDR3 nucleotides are TGTGCCAGCAGTTTCGGTATAGCCCACCAGACAGGCGGGGGTACTGAAGCTTTCTTT. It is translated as CASSFGIAHQTGGGTEAFF.

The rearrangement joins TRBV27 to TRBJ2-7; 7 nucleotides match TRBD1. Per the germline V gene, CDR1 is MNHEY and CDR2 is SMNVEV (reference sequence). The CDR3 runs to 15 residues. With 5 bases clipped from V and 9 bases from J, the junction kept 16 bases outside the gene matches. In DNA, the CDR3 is TGTGCCAGCAGTATAACCCCGGGACAGCTCTTTGGGCAGTACTTC. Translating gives CASSITPGQLFGQYF.

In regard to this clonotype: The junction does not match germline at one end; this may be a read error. CDR3 DNA sequence: TGTGCCAACAGTTTCATCATGGACAGGGACATATTTACCTACGAGCAGTACTTC. Amino acid sequence: CANSFIMDRDIFTYEQYF. V gene TRBV12-3 or TRBV12-4 combines with J gene TRBJ2-7; 8 positions agree with TRBD1. This CDR3 has 18 residues.

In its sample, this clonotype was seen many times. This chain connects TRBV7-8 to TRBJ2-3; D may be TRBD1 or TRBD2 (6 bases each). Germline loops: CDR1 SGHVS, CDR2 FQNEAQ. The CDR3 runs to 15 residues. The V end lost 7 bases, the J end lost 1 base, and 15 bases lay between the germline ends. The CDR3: CASTNPGARTDTQYF. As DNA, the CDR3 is TGTGCCAGCACCAACCCGGGGGCTCGCACAGATACGCAGTATTTT.

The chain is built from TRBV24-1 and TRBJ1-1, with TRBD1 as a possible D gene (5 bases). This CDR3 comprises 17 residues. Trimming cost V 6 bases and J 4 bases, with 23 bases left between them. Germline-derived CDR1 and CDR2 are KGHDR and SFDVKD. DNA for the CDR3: TGTGCCACCAGTTCATCCACAAACGGGGCCCCCGGCACTGAAGCTTTCTTT. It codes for CATSSSTNGAPGTEAFF.

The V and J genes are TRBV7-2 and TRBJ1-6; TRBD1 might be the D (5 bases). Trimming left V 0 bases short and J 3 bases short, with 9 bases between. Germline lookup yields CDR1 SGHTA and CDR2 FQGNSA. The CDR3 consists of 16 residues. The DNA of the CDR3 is TGTGCCAGCAGCTTAGCGGCAGGGAGCTATAATTCACCCCTCCACTTT. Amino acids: CASSLAAGSYNSPLHF.

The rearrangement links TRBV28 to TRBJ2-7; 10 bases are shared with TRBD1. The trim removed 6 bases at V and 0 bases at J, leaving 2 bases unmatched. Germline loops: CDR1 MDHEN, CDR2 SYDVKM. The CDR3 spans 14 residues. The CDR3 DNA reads TGTGCCAGCAGGGGGACAGGGGCCTCCTACGAGCAGTACGTC. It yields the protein CASRGTGASYEQYV.

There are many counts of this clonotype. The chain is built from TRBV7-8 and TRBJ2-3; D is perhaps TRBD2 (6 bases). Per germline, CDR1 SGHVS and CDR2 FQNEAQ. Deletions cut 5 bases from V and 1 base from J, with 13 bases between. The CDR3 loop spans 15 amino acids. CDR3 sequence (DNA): TGTGCCAGCAGCCCTCCCTCGGGGGGCACAGATACGCAGTATTTT. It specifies CASSPPSGGTDTQYF.

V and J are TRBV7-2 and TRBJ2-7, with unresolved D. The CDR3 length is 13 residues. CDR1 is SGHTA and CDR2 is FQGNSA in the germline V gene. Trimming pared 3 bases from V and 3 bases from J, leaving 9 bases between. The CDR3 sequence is CASSFGSIYEQYV. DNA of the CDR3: TGTGCCAGCAGCTTTGGTTCCATCTACGAGCAGTACGTC.

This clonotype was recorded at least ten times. The CDR3 protein is CASSSGTSGGADTQYF. In nucleotides, the CDR3 is TGTGCCAGCAGCTCTGGGACTAGCGGGGGGGCAGATACGCAGTATTTT. The chain recombines TRBV7-2 with TRBJ2-3, with 16 bases identical to TRBD2. Trimming removed 4 bases from V and 4 bases from J; junction bases left unmatched: 2. CDR1 is SGHTA, CDR2 FQGNSA, per germline. The CDR3 is 16 residues long.

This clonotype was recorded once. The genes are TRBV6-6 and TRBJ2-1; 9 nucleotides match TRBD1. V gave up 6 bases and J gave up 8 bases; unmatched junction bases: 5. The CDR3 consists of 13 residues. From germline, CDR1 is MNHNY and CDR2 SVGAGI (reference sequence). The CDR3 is CASRMTGGDEQFF. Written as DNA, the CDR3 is TGTGCCAGCAGAATGACAGGGGGAGATGAGCAGTTCTTC.

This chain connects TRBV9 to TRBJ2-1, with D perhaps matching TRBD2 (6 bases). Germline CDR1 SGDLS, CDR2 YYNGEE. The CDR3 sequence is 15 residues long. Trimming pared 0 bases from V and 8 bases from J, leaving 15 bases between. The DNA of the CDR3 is TGTGCCAGCAGCGTAGGGGACGCTAGCGTCGATGAGCAGTTCTTC. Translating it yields CASSVGDASVDEQFF.

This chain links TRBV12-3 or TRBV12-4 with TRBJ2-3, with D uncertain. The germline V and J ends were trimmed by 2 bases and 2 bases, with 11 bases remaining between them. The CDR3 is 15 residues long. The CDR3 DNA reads TGTGCCAGCAGTTTATCCTACCAGTACACAGATACGCAGTATTTT. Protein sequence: CASSLSYQYTDTQYF.

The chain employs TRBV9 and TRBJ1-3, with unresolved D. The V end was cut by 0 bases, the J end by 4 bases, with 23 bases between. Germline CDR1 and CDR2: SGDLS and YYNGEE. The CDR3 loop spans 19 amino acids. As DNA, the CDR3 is TGTGCCAGCAGCGTAGCTGAACCCCAACAGATGAGGTTCGGAAACACCATATATTTT. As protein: CASSVAEPQQMRFGNTIYF.

The CDR3 sequence is CASSDRGGDEKLFF. The CDR3 nucleotides read TGTGCCAGCAGTGACAGGGGCGGGGATGAAAAACTGTTTTTT. This chain connects TRBV2 to TRBJ1-4; TRBD1 might be the D (6 bases). The germline V and J ends were trimmed by 3 bases and 6 bases, with 11 bases remaining between them. Germline V gene data show CDR1 as SNHLY and CDR2 as FYNNEI. CDR3 length equals 14 residues.